A selection of T cell receptor beta chains follows, all from one sample in a study of cytomegalovirus exposure and HLA in healthy donors. Generated by immunoSEQ multiplex PCR, the TCRdb table keeps only in-frame clones and is missing some. The data contain 150,000 to 200,000 clones, roughly 83% of them singletons. The sample was PBMCs. The origin of the receptors is a woman between 50 and 59 years old in good health and CMV-seronegative. CDR3s include the opening cysteine and the closing phenylalanine or tryptophan.

CDR3: CASSPLDPGANYGYTF; V: TRBV18; J: TRBJ1-2
CDR3: CASSNRGIGGNTIYF; V: TRBV7-8; J: TRBJ1-3
CDR3: CASSSDSRNEKLFF; V: TRBV5-1; J: TRBJ1-4
CDR3: CASSLSKAQGNQETQYF; V: TRBV27; J: TRBJ2-5
CDR3: CASSVAGQGVRTGELFF; V: TRBV9; J: TRBJ2-2
CDR3: CASSGDRVNTIYF; V: TRBV5-4; J: TRBJ1-3
CDR3: CAITDTLMNTEAFF; V: TRBV10-3; J: TRBJ1-1
CDR3: CASLGGGGGYTF; V: TRBV6-5; J: TRBJ1-2
CDR3: CASSLAGQSTGELFF; V: TRBV28; J: TRBJ2-2
CDR3: CASSYVAGRGNQPQHF; V: TRBV6-6; J: TRBJ1-5
CDR3: CASRDPTGGPYEQYF; V: TRBV7-2; J: TRBJ2-7
CDR3: CASSLAGAGYEQYF; V: TRBV7-9; J: TRBJ2-7
CDR3: CASSYKPGGVTDTQYF; V: TRBV6-5; J: TRBJ2-3
CDR3: CASSFRPSGGFQETQYF; V: TRBV5-6; J: TRBJ2-5
CDR3: CASSLLVGGIVNEQFF; V: TRBV5-1; J: TRBJ2-1
CDR3: CASSQEWDNEQYF; V: TRBV4-3; J: TRBJ2-7
CDR3: CASSQDKLLTEKLFF; V: TRBV4-3; J: TRBJ1-4
CDR3: CASSLAGGPTDTQYF; V: TRBV2; J: TRBJ2-3
CDR3: CASSLTGLNSPLHF; V: TRBV5-8; J: TRBJ1-6
CDR3: CASSADSSSGANVLTF; V: TRBV7-9; J: TRBJ2-6
CDR3: CASSITGDGSYGYTF; V: TRBV27; J: TRBJ1-2
CDR3: CASSLRQGMNTEAFF; V: TRBV19; J: TRBJ1-1
CDR3: CASSLTRGSYNEQFF; V: TRBV7-9; J: TRBJ2-1
CDR3: CASSPGTVNTEAFF; V: TRBV7-2; J: TRBJ1-1
CDR3: CARSPGDRNNQPQHF; V: TRBV7-5; J: TRBJ1-5
CDR3: CASSGHRGLYGYTF; V: TRBV9; J: TRBJ1-2
CDR3: CSVGTSGSLYTQYF; V: TRBV29-1; J: TRBJ2-3
CDR3: CASSLGGGAFSETQYF; V: TRBV5-4; J: TRBJ2-5
CDR3: CASSGRSPRGLGYEQYF; V: TRBV7-8; J: TRBJ2-7
CDR3: CASSEYSGRTNEKLFF; V: TRBV25-1; J: TRBJ1-4
CDR3: CASYGQGGVTGELFF; V: TRBV10-2; J: TRBJ2-2
CDR3: CASSLTRVHEQFF; V: TRBV7-2; J: TRBJ2-1
CDR3: CASSIEGTSRALYNEQFF; V: TRBV19; J: TRBJ2-1
CDR3: CASSAGTSGRKGETQYF; V: TRBV7-8; J: TRBJ2-5
CDR3: CASSNYRDTEAFF; V: TRBV6-5; J: TRBJ1-1
CDR3: CASSLPAGVGNTIYF; V: TRBV7-2; J: TRBJ1-3
CDR3: CASSQLTGVRSPLHF; V: TRBV4-3; J: TRBJ1-6
CDR3: CASSLTDEQFF; V: TRBV5-4; J: TRBJ2-1
CDR3: CASRLARAYEQYF; V: TRBV10-1; J: TRBJ2-7
CDR3: CASRPGTSGRIRETQYF; V: TRBV19; J: TRBJ2-5
CDR3: CASSLGAGGSTGYTF; V: TRBV5-1; J: TRBJ1-2
CDR3: CASSLRTSGNTDTQYF; V: TRBV5-5; J: TRBJ2-3
CDR3: CASSAGSVLAKNIQYF; V: TRBV2; J: TRBJ2-4
CDR3: CASSLGRSRYSGNTIYF; V: TRBV5-6; J: TRBJ1-3
CDR3: CASSLDFSYEQYF; V: TRBV7-2; J: TRBJ2-7
CDR3: CAISESQGWSYEQYF; V: TRBV10-3; J: TRBJ2-7
CDR3: CASSVGGATNEKLFF; V: TRBV9; J: TRBJ1-4
CDR3: CASSLVEAGIHEQFF; V: TRBV5-4; J: TRBJ2-1